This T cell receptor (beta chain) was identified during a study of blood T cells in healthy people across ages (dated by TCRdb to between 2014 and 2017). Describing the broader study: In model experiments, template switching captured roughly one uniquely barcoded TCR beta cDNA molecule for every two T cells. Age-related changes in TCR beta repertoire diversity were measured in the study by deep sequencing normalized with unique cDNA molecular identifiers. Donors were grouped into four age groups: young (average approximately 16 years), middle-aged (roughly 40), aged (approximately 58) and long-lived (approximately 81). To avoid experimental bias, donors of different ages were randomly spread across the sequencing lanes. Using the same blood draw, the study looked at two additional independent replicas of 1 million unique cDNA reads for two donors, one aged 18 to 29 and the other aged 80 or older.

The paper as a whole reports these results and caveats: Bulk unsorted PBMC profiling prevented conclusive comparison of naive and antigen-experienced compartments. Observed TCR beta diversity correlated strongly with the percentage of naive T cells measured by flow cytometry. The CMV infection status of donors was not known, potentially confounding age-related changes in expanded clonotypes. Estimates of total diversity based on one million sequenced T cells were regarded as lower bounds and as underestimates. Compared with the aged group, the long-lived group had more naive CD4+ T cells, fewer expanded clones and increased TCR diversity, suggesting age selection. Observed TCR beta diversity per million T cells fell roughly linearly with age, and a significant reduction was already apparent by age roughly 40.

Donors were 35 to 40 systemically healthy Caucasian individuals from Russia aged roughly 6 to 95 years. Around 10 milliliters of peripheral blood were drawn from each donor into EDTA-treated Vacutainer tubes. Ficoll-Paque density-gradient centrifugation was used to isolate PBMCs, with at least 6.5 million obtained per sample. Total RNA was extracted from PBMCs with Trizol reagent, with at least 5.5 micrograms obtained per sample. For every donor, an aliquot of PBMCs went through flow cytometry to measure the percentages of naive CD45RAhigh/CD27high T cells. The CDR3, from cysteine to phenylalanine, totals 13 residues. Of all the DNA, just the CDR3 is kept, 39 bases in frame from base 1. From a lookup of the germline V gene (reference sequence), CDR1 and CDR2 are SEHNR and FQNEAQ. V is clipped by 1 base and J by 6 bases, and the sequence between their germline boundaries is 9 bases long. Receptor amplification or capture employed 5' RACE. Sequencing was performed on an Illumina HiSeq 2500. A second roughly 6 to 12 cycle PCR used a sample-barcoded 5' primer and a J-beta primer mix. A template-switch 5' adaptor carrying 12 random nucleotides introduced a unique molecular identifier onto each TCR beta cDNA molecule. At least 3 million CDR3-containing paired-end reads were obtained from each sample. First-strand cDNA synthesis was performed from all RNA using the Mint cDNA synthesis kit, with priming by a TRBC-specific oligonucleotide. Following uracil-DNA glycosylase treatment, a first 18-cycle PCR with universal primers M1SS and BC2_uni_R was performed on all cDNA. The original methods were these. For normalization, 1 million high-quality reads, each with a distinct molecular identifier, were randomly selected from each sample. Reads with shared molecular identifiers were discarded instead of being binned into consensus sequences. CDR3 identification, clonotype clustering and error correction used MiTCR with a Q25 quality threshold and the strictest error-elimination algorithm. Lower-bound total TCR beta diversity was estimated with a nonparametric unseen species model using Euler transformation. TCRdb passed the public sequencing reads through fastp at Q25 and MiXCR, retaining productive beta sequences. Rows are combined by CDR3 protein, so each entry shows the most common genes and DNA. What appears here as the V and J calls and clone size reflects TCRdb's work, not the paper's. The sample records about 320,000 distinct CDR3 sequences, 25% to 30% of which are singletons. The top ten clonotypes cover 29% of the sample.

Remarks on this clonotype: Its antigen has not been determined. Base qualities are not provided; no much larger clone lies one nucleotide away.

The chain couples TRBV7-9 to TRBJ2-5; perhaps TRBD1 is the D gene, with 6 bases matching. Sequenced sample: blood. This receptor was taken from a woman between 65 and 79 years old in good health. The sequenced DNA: TGTGCCAGCAGCTTAGAACAGGGTCAGACCCAGTACTTC. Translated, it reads CASSLEQGQTQYF.